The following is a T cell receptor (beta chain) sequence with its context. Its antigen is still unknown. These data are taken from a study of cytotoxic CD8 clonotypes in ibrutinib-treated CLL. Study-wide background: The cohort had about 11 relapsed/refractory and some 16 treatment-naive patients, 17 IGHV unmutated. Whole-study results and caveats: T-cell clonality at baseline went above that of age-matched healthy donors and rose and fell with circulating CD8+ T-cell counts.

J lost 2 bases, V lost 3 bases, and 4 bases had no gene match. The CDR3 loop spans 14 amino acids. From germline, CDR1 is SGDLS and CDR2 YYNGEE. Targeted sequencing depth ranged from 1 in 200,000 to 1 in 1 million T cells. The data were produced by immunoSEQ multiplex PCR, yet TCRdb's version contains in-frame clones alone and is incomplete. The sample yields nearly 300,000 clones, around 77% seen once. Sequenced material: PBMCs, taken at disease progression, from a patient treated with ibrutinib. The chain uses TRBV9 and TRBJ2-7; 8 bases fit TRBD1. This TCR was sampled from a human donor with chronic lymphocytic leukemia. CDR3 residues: CASSARDRTYEQYF. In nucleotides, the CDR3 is TGTGCCAGCAGCGCCCGGGACAGGACCTACGAGCAGTACTTC.